Listed below are T cell receptor beta chains from one sample, sequenced in a study of post-analysis software for immune sequencing data. TCRdb ran MiXCR on the PCR reads and lists one entry per CDR3 protein. The table has roughly 570,000 distinct CDR3 sequences, 34% seen once. Sequenced: blood. The receptors stem from a girl between 2 and 17 years old with multiple sclerosis. Both conserved end residues are part of each CDR3. D genes are given only for firm matches. For some rows the clone size is stated as once, few or many, or as a class when expanded; others skip it.

J	size	D	V	length	CDR3	DNA
TRBJ2-5	few	.	TRBV5-1	14	CASSSRTREGTQYF	TGCGCCAGCAGCTCGCGGACCCGCGAGGGGACCCAGTACTTC
TRBJ2-1	once	TRBD1	TRBV28	15	CAGTPDRGTYNEQFF	TGTGCCGGCACCCCAGACAGGGGCACCTACAATGAGCAGTTCTTC
TRBJ1-2	few	.	TRBV7-2	13	CASSLGHDGSYTF	TGTGCCAGCAGCTTAGGACACGACGGGAGCTACACCTTC
TRBJ1-2	few	.	TRBV6-1	17	CASSPDFPGWASYGYTF	TGTGCCAGCAGTCCCGATTTCCCCGGATGGGCCTCCTATGGCTACACCTTC
TRBJ2-3	few	TRBD2	TRBV20-1	16	CSAREPGLVNPDTQYF	TGCAGTGCTAGAGAACCGGGACTAGTTAATCCAGATACGCAGTATTTT
TRBJ2-3	.	TRBD2	TRBV6-2/TRBV6-3	17	CASSSGRASGARWTQYF	TGTGCCAGCAGCTCCGGTAGGGCTAGCGGGGCCCGTTGGACGCAGTATTTT
TRBJ1-1	few	TRBD1	TRBV29-1	14	CSVGGGQLNTEAFF	TGCAGCGTTGGAGGGGGACAGCTAAACACTGAAGCTTTCTTT
TRBJ2-5	.	TRBD1	TRBV19	13	CASSRQGSETQYF	TGTGCCAGTAGTAGACAGGGGTCGGAGACCCAGTACTTC
TRBJ1-2	.	.	TRBV6-5	12	CASSRGGDGYTF	TGTGCCAGCAGTCGAGGGGGGGATGGCTACACCTTC
TRBJ1-1	.	.	TRBV18	13	CASSPKGRTEAFF	TGTGCCAGCTCACCAAAGGGGCGGACTGAAGCTTTCTTT
TRBJ2-1	few	TRBD1	TRBV20-1	15	CSARDRDRYLHEQFF	TGCAGTGCCAGGGACCGGGACAGGTATCTTCATGAGCAGTTCTTC
TRBJ1-2	.	TRBD1	TRBV12-3/TRBV12-4	13	CASSPGQGVGYTF	TGTGCCAGCAGCCCGGGACAGGGGGTTGGCTACACCTTC
TRBJ2-1	few	.	TRBV5-1	15	CASSLAGAGYNEQFF	TGCGCCAGCAGCTTGGCGGGGGCGGGCTACAATGAGCAGTTCTTC
TRBJ2-3	many	TRBD2	TRBV5-6	14	CASSRSREADTQYF	TGTGCCAGCAGCCGATCCCGGGAGGCAGATACGCAGTATTTT
TRBJ2-3	few	TRBD2	TRBV20-1	20	CSARDPSELAGGFGTDTQYF	TGCAGTGCTAGAGATCCCTCGGAGCTAGCGGGGGGGTTCGGCACAGATACGCAGTATTTT
TRBJ2-1	few	TRBD2	TRBV29-1	15	CSVELPSGGLNEQFF	TGCAGCGTTGAGCTCCCTAGCGGGGGTTTAAATGAGCAGTTCTTC
TRBJ1-1	.	.	TRBV20-1	12	CSAGRGATEAFF	TGCAGTGCCGGGCGCGGGGCCACTGAAGCTTTCTTT
TRBJ2-7	few	.	TRBV10-2	14	CASSESPGSYEQYF	TGCGCCAGCAGTGAGTCCCCAGGCTCCTACGAGCAGTACTTC
TRBJ2-5	many	.	TRBV25-1	14	CASSEFRPRGTQYF	TGTGCCAGCAGTGAGTTTCGGCCCCGAGGGACCCAGTACTTC
TRBJ2-7	few	.	TRBV7-9	16	CASSLIGGTVTYEQYF	TGTGCCAGCAGCTTAATCGGGGGGACAGTAACCTACGAGCAGTACTTC
TRBJ1-4	.	.	TRBV5-1	14	CTSSDGTFNEKLFF	TGCACCAGCAGCGACGGGACATTTAATGAAAAACTGTTTTTT
TRBJ1-5	once	.	TRBV6-1	15	CASSEYTGLDQPQHF	TGTGCCAGCAGTGAATACACGGGGCTGGATCAGCCCCAGCATTTT
TRBJ2-5	few	TRBD2	TRBV3-1	14	CASSQLAGEETQYF	TGTGCCAGCAGCCAATTAGCGGGGGAAGAGACCCAGTACTTC
TRBJ1-2	few	.	TRBV7-2	14	CASSRQVLIICYTF	TGTGCCAGCAGCCGACAGGTTCTAATAATCTGCTACACCTTC
TRBJ1-5	few	.	TRBV20-1	13	CSALGGGNQPQHF	TGCAGTGCGCTAGGGGGGGGCAATCAGCCCCAGCATTTT
TRBJ2-3	few	TRBD2	TRBV12-3/TRBV12-4	17	CASSNSGLDPSTDTQYF	TGTGCCAGCAGCAATAGCGGGCTAGACCCTAGCACAGATACGCAGTATTTT
TRBJ2-1	.	.	TRBV29-1	12	CSGGAGNNEQFF	TGCAGCGGCGGCGCAGGGAACAATGAGCAGTTCTTC
TRBJ2-2	.	.	TRBV19	14	CASKHRETTGELFF	TGTGCCAGTAAGCACAGGGAGACCACCGGGGAGCTGTTTTTT
TRBJ2-7	.	TRBD2	TRBV5-6	14	CASSEGTSFDEQYF	TGTGCCAGCAGCGAAGGGACTAGCTTCGACGAGCAGTACTTC
TRBJ2-7	many	.	TRBV20-1	11	CSVRLAYEQYF	TGCAGTGTACGTCTAGCCTACGAGCAGTACTTC
TRBJ1-2	few	.	TRBV2	16	CASSESVFRMNYGYTF	TGTGCCAGCAGTGAGTCAGTATTCCGCATGAACTATGGCTACACCTTC
TRBJ2-1	.	.	TRBV11-2	16	CASSPVPLSSYNEQFF	TGTGCCAGCAGCCCGGTCCCCCTATCTTCCTACAATGAGCAGTTCTTC
TRBJ2-6	few	.	TRBV2	16	CASRKSRRSGANVLTF	TGTGCCAGCAGGAAAAGCCGACGTTCTGGGGCCAACGTCCTGACTTTC
TRBJ2-1	.	.	TRBV7-9	15	CASSWPGRGANEQFF	TGTGCCAGCAGCTGGCCGGGGCGCGGGGCAAATGAGCAGTTCTTC
TRBJ2-1	.	TRBD2	TRBV20-1	16	CSAPTSGGPGGNEQFF	TGCAGTGCTCCGACTAGCGGGGGTCCCGGGGGCAATGAGCAGTTCTTC